This T cell receptor (beta chain) is from a study of vaccination effects on CD4 cells after COVID-19. Study summary: Either the BNT162b2 or mRNA-1273 vaccine was given to participants in two doses. Points from the study as a whole: At late timepoints after vaccination, vaccine- and infection-induced clones shrank markedly.

V lost 6 bases and J lost 0; bases outside the gene matches: 0. CDR3 length: 13 amino acids. The germline gives CDR1 ENHRY, CDR2 SYGVKD. The protocol was immunoSEQ multiplex PCR, while the TCRdb copy is restricted to in-frame clones and leaves out a portion. Among 71,000 or so clones, about 65% were seen once, and the ten largest hold roughly 3.9%. Using viral peptide pools, the ViraFEST assay grew out antigen-specific CD4+ T cells prior to sequencing. Cells that had been cultured for approximately ten days were the source of isolated CD4+ T cells. Vaccine recipients lacked prior SARS-CoV-2 infection and had negative nucleocapsid antibodies. This clone occurred a few times. Its target is not known.

The source of this sequence is a human donor who received a COVID-19 vaccine. The material was CD4+ T cells from PBMCs cultured with HCoV-OC43 spike peptides, obtained before COVID-19 vaccination. The subset here: HCoV-OC43 spike overlapping peptide pool stimulation. This chain links TRBV10-3 with TRBJ1-1; 8 bases map to TRBD1. The CDR3: CAIRTGVNTEAFF. The CDR3 nucleotides read TGTGCCATCAGGACAGGGGTGAACACTGAAGCTTTCTTT.